The T cell receptor (beta chain) described here comes from a study of shared clonotypes between healthy human individuals. Points from the study as a whole: Naive subsets generally had larger estimated richness than memory subsets.

A word on this clone: Its antigen is unidentified.

Germline loops: CDR1 SGHDN, CDR2 FVKESK. The ends were cut back, 2 bases at V and 4 bases at J, with 17 bases in the middle. The CDR3 totals 17 residues. Replicate PCRs from sorted subsets contained roughly 200 ng DNA, which is approximately 30,000 T cell genomes. Profiling relied on immunoSEQ multiplex PCR, and the TCRdb table lists in-frame clones only, not all of them. Found here are a few million clones, more than 80% of them singletons; the top ten hold around 0.4%. This receptor was taken from a man between 18 and 29 years old in good health. Some clones in this sample may be carry-over from other donors' samples. Sequencing was performed on naive CD4+ T cells from PBMCs. The subset denotes: CD45RA+ positively selected. The chain uses TRBV14 and TRBJ2-2; D might be TRBD1 (5 bases). The CDR3 loop reads CASSQFLGAYTTGELFF. In DNA, the CDR3 is TGTGCCAGCAGCCAATTCCTTGGGGCTTACACCACCGGGGAGCTGTTTTTT.